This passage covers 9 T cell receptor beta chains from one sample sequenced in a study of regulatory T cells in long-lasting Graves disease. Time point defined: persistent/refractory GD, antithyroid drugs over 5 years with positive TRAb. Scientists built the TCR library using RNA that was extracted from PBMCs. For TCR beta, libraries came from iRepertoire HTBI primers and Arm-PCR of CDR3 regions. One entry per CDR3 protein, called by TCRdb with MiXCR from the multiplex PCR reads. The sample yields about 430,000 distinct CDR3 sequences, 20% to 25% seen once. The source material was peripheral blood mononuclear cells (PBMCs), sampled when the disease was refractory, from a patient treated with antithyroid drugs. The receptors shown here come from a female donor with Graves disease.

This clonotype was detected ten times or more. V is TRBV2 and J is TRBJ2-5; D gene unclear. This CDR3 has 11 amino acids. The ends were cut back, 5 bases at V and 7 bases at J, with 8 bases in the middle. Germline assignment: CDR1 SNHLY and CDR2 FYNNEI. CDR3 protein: CASSPHSTQYF. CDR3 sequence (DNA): TGTGCCAGCAGTCCCCACTCGACCCAGTACTTC.

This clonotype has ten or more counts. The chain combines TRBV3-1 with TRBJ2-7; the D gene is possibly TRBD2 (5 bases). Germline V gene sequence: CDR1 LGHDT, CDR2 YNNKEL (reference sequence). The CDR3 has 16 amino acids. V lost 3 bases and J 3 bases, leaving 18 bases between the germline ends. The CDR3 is CASSHPGLVEYYEQYF. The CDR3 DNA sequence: TGTGCCAGCAGCCACCCGGGGTTAGTCGAATACTACGAGCAGTACTTC.

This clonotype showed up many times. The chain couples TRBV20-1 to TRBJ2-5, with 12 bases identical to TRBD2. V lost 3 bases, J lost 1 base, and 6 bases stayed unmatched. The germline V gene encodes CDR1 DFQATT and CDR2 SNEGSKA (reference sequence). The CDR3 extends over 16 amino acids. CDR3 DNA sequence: TGCAGTGCTAGGGGCACTAGCGGGAGGACCCAAGAGACCCAGTACTTC. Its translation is CSARGTSGRTQETQYF.

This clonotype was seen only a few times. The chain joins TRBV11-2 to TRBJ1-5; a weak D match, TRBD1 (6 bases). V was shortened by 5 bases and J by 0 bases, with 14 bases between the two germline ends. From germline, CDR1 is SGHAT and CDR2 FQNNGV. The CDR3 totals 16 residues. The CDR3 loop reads CASSPQGAHSNQPQHF. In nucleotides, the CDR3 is TGTGCCAGCAGCCCACAGGGCGCTCATAGCAATCAGCCCCAGCATTTT.

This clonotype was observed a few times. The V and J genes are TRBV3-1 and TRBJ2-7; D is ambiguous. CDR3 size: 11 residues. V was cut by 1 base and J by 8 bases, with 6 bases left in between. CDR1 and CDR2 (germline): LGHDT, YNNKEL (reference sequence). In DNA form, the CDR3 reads TGTGCCAGCAGCCAAGGACGGCAGCAGTACTTC. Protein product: CASSQGRQQYF.

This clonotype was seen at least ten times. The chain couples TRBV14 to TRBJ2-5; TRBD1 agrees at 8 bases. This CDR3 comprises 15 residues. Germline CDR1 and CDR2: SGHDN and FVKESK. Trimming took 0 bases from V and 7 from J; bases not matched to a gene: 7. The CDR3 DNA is TGTGCCAGCAGCCAAGATCGGCAGGGGGCCGTGACCCAGTACTTC. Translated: CASSQDRQGAVTQYF.

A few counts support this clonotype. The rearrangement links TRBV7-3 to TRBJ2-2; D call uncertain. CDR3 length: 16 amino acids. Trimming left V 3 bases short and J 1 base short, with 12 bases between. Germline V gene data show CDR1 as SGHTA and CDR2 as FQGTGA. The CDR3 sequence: CASSFDPGQNTGELFF. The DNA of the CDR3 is TGTGCCAGCAGCTTCGACCCGGGCCAGAACACCGGGGAGCTGTTTTTT.

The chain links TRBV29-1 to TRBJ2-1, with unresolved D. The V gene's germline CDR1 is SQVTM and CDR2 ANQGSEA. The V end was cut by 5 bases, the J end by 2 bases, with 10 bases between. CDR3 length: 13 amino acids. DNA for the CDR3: TGCAGCGTTCGACTCATCGCCTACAATGAGCAGTTCTTC. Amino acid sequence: CSVRLIAYNEQFF.

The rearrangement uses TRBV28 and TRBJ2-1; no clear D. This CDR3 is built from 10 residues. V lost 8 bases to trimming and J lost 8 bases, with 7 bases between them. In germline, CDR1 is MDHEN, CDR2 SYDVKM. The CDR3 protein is CASAPDEQFF. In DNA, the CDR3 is TGTGCCAGCGCGCCCGATGAGCAGTTCTTC.